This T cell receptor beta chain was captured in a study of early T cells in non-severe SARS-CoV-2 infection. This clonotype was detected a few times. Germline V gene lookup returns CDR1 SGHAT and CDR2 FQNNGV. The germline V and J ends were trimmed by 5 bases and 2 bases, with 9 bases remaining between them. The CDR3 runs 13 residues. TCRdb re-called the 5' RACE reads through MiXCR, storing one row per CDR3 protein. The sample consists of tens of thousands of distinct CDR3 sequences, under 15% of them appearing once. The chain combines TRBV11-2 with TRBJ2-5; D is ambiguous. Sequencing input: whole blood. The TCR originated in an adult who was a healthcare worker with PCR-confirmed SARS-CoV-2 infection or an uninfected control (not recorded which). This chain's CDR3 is CASSRTKQETQYF. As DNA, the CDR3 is TGTGCCAGCAGCCGCACGAAACAAGAGACCCAGTACTTC.